A single sample gave rise to the 12 T cell receptor beta chains below, sequenced in a study of blood T cell repertoires in COVID-19. Generated by immunoSEQ multiplex PCR, the TCRdb table keeps only in-frame clones and is missing some. The table includes fewer than 40,000 clones, around 89% detected once. Sequencing was performed on peripheral blood. These receptors originate from a man aged 55 to 70 with active COVID-19.

The chain combines TRBV11-3 with TRBJ2-1; TRBD1 matches 10 bases. With V trimmed by 5 bases and J by 10 bases, 8 bases remained unmatched. There are 14 residues in the CDR3. CDR1 SGHNT and CDR2 YENEEA come from the germline V gene. The CDR3 spells CASSGRDRGREQFF. In DNA form, the CDR3 reads TGTGCCAGCAGCGGCCGGGACAGGGGCAGAGAGCAGTTCTTC.

The chain has TRBV28 and TRBJ1-2; D is perhaps TRBD1 (6 bases). This CDR3 comprises 15 residues. Trimming pared 8 bases from V and 5 bases from J, leaving 21 bases between. CDR1 is MDHEN, CDR2 SYDVKM, per germline. CDR3 DNA sequence: TGTGCCAGCGTCAAAGGGGGACCATTAGTTTATGGCTACACCTTC. It is translated as CASVKGGPLVYGYTF.

The V gene is TRBV7-2, the J gene TRBJ2-5, with D hard to call. The CDR3 runs 14 residues. Germline CDR1 is SGHTA and CDR2 is FQGNSA. Deletions cut 3 bases from V and 5 bases from J, with 13 bases between. CDR3 bases: TGTGCCAGCAGCTTCCCCCGGCGGTGGGAGACCCAGTACTTC. Amino acid sequence: CASSFPRRWETQYF.

This clone was seen once. Here the CDR3 reads CASSLGQGYYGYTF. For the CDR3, the DNA is TGTGCCAGCAGCTTAGGACAGGGCTACTATGGCTACACCTTC. The rearrangement uses TRBV11-3 and TRBJ1-2; 7 bases are a match to TRBD1. This CDR3 has 14 residues. Germline CDR1 and CDR2: SGHNT and YENEEA. V shed 1 base and J 3 bases; nucleotides not matched to a gene: 2.

V gene TRBV9 combines with J gene TRBJ1-1, with D unresolved. The CDR3 runs 13 residues. V was clipped by 0 bases and J by 5 bases, with 8 bases between them. Per germline, CDR1 SGDLS and CDR2 YYNGEE. The CDR3: CASSVGGETEAFF. In DNA, the CDR3 is TGTGCCAGCAGCGTAGGTGGGGAGACTGAAGCTTTCTTT.

The chain has TRBV6-6 and TRBJ2-2, with 15 bases that match TRBD2. J lost 0 bases, V lost 5 bases, and 7 bases had no gene match. Germline assignment: CDR1 MNHNY and CDR2 SVGAGI (reference sequence). The length of the CDR3 is 19 residues. CDR3 sequence: CASSLRTSGGATNTGELFF. The CDR3 DNA follows: TGTGCCAGCAGTCTACGGACTAGCGGGGGGGCTACGAACACCGGGGAGCTGTTTTTT.

This rearrangement joins TRBV7-6 to TRBJ2-3, with D possibly TRBD1 on 5 matching bases. CDR3 length equals 17 residues. Trimming pared 1 base from V and 0 bases from J, leaving 14 bases between. CDR1 SGHVS and CDR2 FNYEAQ come from the germline V gene. The CDR3 region has the DNA TGTGCCAGCAGCTTAGGGGTGGCGGCAGGGAGCACAGATACGCAGTATTTT. This gives the protein CASSLGVAAGSTDTQYF.

This sequence joins TRBV12-5 and TRBJ2-3; TRBD2 matches at 7 bases. Germline CDR1 and CDR2: LGHNT and FRNRAP. This CDR3 contains 12 residues. V was pared by 7 bases and J by 8 bases, with 6 bases of the junction left unmatched. The CDR3 protein is CASAKPGGTQYF. CDR3 DNA sequence: TGTGCTAGTGCCAAACCGGGGGGTACGCAGTATTTT.

The chain uses TRBV19 and TRBJ2-3; 7 bases map to TRBD1. The CDR3 is made up of 14 amino acids. V trimming: 5 bases; J trimming: 2 bases; junction bases outside the gene matches: 4. Germline V CDR1 and CDR2: LNHDA, SQIVND (reference sequence). The CDR3 protein is CASSSGTATDTQYF. The CDR3, as DNA: TGTGCCAGTAGTTCCGGGACAGCCACAGATACGCAGTATTTT. Complete variable domain (other parts from reference TRBV19 and TRBJ2-3): DGGITQSPKYLFRKEGQNVTLSCEQNLNHDAMYWYRQDPGQGLRLIYYSQIVNDFQKGDIAEGYSVSREKKESFPLTVTSAQKNPTAFYLCASSSGTATDTQYFGPGTRLTVL.

CDR3 sequence (DNA): TGTGCCAGCAGCTTAAGCCTAGCGGGCTCCTGGGGCGAGCAGTACTTC. This encodes CASSLSLAGSWGEQYF. The genes are TRBV11-3 and TRBJ2-7, with 8 bases identical to TRBD2. The J segment lost 6 bases and the V segment lost 2 bases, leaving 12 bases of the junction unmatched. The length of the CDR3 is 16 residues. CDR1 and CDR2 from the germline V gene are SGHNT and YENEEA.

V usage is TRBV2 and J usage is TRBJ2-7; D possibly corresponds to TRBD1 (5 bases). Between the trimmed V and J ends, which lost 7 bases and 3 bases, there was a span of 13 bases. The CDR3 is 13 residues long. Germline CDR1 and CDR2: SNHLY and FYNNEI. The CDR3 DNA is TGTGCCAGCATCGTCGTGGGGCTCTACGAGCAGTACTTC. Translated, it gives CASIVVGLYEQYF.

The count of this clone is one. This chain uses TRBV15 with TRBJ2-1, with D tentatively TRBD2 (5 bases). V was pared by 3 bases and J by 5 bases, with 17 bases between. Per the germline V gene, CDR1 is LNHNV and CDR2 is YYDKDF (reference sequence). The CDR3 has 16 residues. CDR3 DNA sequence: TGTGCCACCAGCAGGTATGCTGAGCGGTCCGACAATGAGCAGTTCTTC. Its protein is CATSRYAERSDNEQFF.